The present T cell receptor beta chain was sequenced within a study of blood T cell repertoires in COVID-19 (dated by TCRdb to 2020 to 2022). A note on the overall study: The collaborator samples originated in the United States, Italy and Spain and spanned the acute and convalescent phases of COVID-19. Where available, HLA class I and class II types were obtained from metadata supplied by the sample provider rather than from assay-based typing. The material from the prospective study consisted of cDNA or gDNA derived from T cells, B-cell-depleted T cells, or PBMCs. The repertoires were released in a freely available public database intended as a resource for research on the immune response to SARS-CoV-2. Sample metadata almost always included a de-identified subject ID, COVID-19 status, age in years and sex. Subjects who had been exposed to COVID-19, were actively infected with it, or had recovered from it provided the deeply sampled blood TCRbeta repertoires that made up the dataset. Samples were obtained from the ongoing ImmuneRACE study (first 160 participants) and from 1,254 subjects provided by 6 global collaborators. Results and caveats for the whole study, not just this receptor: The amount of clinical and demographic metadata varied by source and participant and was provided uncurated.

The collaborating institutions used their own protocols to collect whole blood in K2EDTA tubes. For TCRbeta analysis, collaborator samples were shipped as frozen whole blood, as isolated PBMCs, or as DNA extracted from either sample type. The immunoSEQ Assay, a bias-controlled multiplex PCR, was used to amplify TCRbeta CDR3 regions from genomic DNA. The source study handled its data this way. The number of nucleated cells in each sample was estimated from the amplification of reference gene primers within the assay. To quantify the absolute abundance of each unique TCRbeta CDR3 rearrangement, sequence reads were collapsed and filtered. For each sample, productive Simpson clonality was calculated by taking the square root of Simpson's diversity index across productive rearrangements. TCRdb re-hosts the immuneACCESS table, in-frame sequences only. Its copies lack some clones; in the studies checked, an unresolved V gene accounts for under half of them, and the cause for the rest is not known. For V, J and clone size, that table is used; D and trimming come from the DNA. For this sample there are about 64,000 clones; about nine tenths appear just once. 3.2% of the sample lies in the top ten.

Remarks on this clone: Its cognate antigen has yet to be identified. Base qualities were left out, and no much larger clone turns up one base away.

The sequenced sample consisted of peripheral blood. The receptor was derived from a man aged 45-65 years with active COVID-19.

The nucleotide sequence reads TGTGCCACCAGTGATATCAGGACAGGGTTAGATACGCAGTATTTT. This translates into CATSDIRTGLDTQYF. The chain links TRBV24-1 with TRBJ2-3, with 8 middle bases fitting TRBD1. The germline V gene yields KGHDR for CDR1 and SFDVKD for CDR2. The CDR3 numbers 15 residues from cysteine through phenylalanine. Of all the DNA, just the CDR3 is kept, 45 bases in frame from base 1. V is trimmed back by 3 bases and J by 5 bases, and the junction contains 6 bases that no gene match accounts for.